This passage covers 23 T cell receptor beta chains from one sample sequenced in a study of cytomegalovirus exposure and HLA in healthy donors. With 60 Vbeta and 13 Jbeta primers, the PCR was carried out. Some clones are missing from TCRdb's copy, which holds only in-frame ones; the method was immunoSEQ multiplex PCR. The clone table shows approximately 50,000 clones, with the ten largest holding 9.5% to 15%. Sequenced input: PBMCs. Receptors originate from a man aged 18-30 years in good health and CMV-seropositive.

The chain uses TRBV2 and TRBJ2-2; possibly TRBD2 for D (6 bases). V lost 10 bases and J lost 3, with 18 bases in between. Germline values: CDR1 SNHLY, CDR2 FYNNEI. The CDR3 is 15 amino acids. The CDR3 nucleotides are TGTGCCACCCTTCCTCGGGGGATTGACACCGGGGAGCTGTTTTTT. It codes for CATLPRGIDTGELFF. The full variable domain, in which reference TRBV2 and TRBJ2-2 provide the parts outside the CDR3, is EPEVTQTPSHQVTQMGQEVILRCVPISNHLYFYWYRQILGQKVEFLVSFYNNEISEKSEIFDDQFSVERPDGSNFTLKIRSTKLEDSAMYFCATLPRGIDTGELFFGEGSRLTVL.

The V gene is TRBV7-9, the J gene TRBJ1-1; D unclear. The CDR3 runs 13 residues. CDR1 SEHNR and CDR2 FQNEAQ come from the germline V gene (reference sequence). V was trimmed by 5 bases and J by 1 base, leaving 8 bases between them. DNA for the CDR3: TGTGCCAGCAGCCTCAAGAGGAACACTGAAGCTTTCTTT. It yields the protein CASSLKRNTEAFF.

A word on this clone: Additional DNA sequences in this sample encode the identical CDR3. The V call is TRBV9, the J call TRBJ2-5; 8 bases match TRBD2. This CDR3 has 14 residues. Looked up from germline, CDR1 is SGDLS and CDR2 is YYNGEE. V shed 0 bases, J shed 6 bases, and the junction held 4 bases outside the gene matches. The CDR3 DNA reads as TGTGCCAGCAGCGTAGACAGGACTAGCAAGACCCAGTACTTC. This gives the protein CASSVDRTSKTQYF.

The chain carries TRBV9 and TRBJ1-2; D unclear. Germline-derived CDR1 and CDR2 are SGDLS and YYNGEE. Trimming pared 1 base from V and 3 bases from J, leaving 13 bases between. CDR3 length equals 15 residues. The CDR3 is CASSVSPGSDYGYTF. DNA for the CDR3: TGTGCCAGCAGCGTATCTCCGGGGTCGGACTATGGCTACACCTTC.

The CDR3 DNA reads TGCGCCAGCAGTTTGCGCGGGAGCTACGAGCAGTACTTC. Protein: CASSLRGSYEQYF. This chain links TRBV5-1 with TRBJ2-7; 7 bases are a match to TRBD2. Germline CDR1 is SGHRS and CDR2 is YFSETQ. The V gene end was trimmed by 5 bases and the J gene end by 3 bases; junction bases not matched to a gene: 5. The CDR3 is 13 residues long.

The chain joins TRBV7-9 to TRBJ1-5; D is perhaps TRBD1 (5 bases). The CDR3 is made up of 15 amino acids. V lost 5 bases to trimming and J lost 1 base, with 12 bases between them. CDR1 is SEHNR, CDR2 FQNEAQ, per germline (reference sequence). As DNA, the CDR3 is TGTGCCAGCAGCCCTATGGGGGGAAGCAATCAGCCCCAGCATTTT. Translated: CASSPMGGSNQPQHF.

The chain has TRBV29-1 and TRBJ2-3, with D possibly matching TRBD2 (5 bases). The CDR3 has 14 residues. The germline gives CDR1 SQVTM, CDR2 ANQGSEA. The V gene lost 4 bases and the J gene lost 6 bases, with 17 bases spanning the gap. CDR3 DNA sequence: TGCAGCGTTGGGGTGGAGAGGGTTAGTGATACGCAGTATTTT. Its translation is CSVGVERVSDTQYF.

The chain recombines TRBV4-1 with TRBJ2-5; unclear D gene. The J call is uncertain, as TRBJ2-7 better fits the DNA end. The CDR3 runs 14 residues. Per germline, CDR1 MGHRA and CDR2 YSYEKL. The CDR3 spells CASSRSRWQSEQYF. In DNA, the CDR3 is TGCGCCAGCAGCCGTTCGAGGTGGCAGAGCGAGCAGTACTTC.

The genes are TRBV11-2 and TRBJ1-2, with no clear D. CDR1 is SGHAT and CDR2 is FQNNGV in the germline V gene. This CDR3 spans 12 amino acids. With 5 bases removed from V and 0 bases from J, the gap between germline ends came to 4 bases. In nucleotides, the CDR3 is TGTGCCAGCAGCGCGTCTAACTATGGCTACACCTTC. It is translated as CASSASNYGYTF.

The chain recombines TRBV4-1 with TRBJ2-1; 7 bases map to TRBD2. This CDR3 has 16 residues. Germline V gene sequence: CDR1 MGHRA, CDR2 YSYEKL. Germline trimming cut 4 bases from V and 3 bases from J; bases unmatched to any gene: 9. CDR3 protein: CASSRGTGRSYNEQFF. For the CDR3, the DNA is TGCGCCAGCAGCCGAGGGACCGGGAGGAGCTACAATGAGCAGTTCTTC.

The chain combines TRBV7-8 with TRBJ1-2; D is uncertain. The germline V gene encodes CDR1 SGHVS and CDR2 FQNEAQ. The CDR3 spans 11 residues. Trimming removed 6 bases at V and 6 bases at J, with 8 bases between. CDR3 protein: CASSPGHGYTF. For the CDR3, the DNA is TGTGCCAGCAGTCCAGGCCATGGCTACACCTTC.

This sequence joins TRBV6-6 and TRBJ1-1; 7 nucleotides line up with TRBD1. The ends lost 3 bases at V and 4 bases at J; junction bases unmatched: 8. In germline, CDR1 is MNHNY, CDR2 SVGAGI (reference sequence). The CDR3 has 15 residues. DNA of the CDR3: TGTGCCAGCAGTTATCGTCCCCCAGGGGGCACTGAAGCTTTCTTT. Its translation is CASSYRPPGGTEAFF.

The chain has TRBV29-1 and TRBJ2-7; the D is unclear. The germline CDR1 and CDR2 sequences are SQVTM and ANQGSEA. This CDR3 is built from 10 residues. Trimming removed 4 bases at V and 6 bases at J, with 7 bases between. The CDR3 sequence is CSVVFGEQYF. CDR3 DNA: TGCAGCGTTGTGTTCGGCGAGCAGTACTTC.

This rearrangement joins TRBV18 to TRBJ1-4; possible D gene TRBD1, 6 bases. V was shortened by 6 bases and J by 4 bases, with 18 bases between the two germline ends. The CDR3 has 16 residues. CDR1 is KGHSH and CDR2 is LQKENI in the germline V gene. The CDR3 is CASSLQGIGINEKLFF. The CDR3 nucleotides are TGTGCCAGCTCTCTACAGGGAATAGGAATTAATGAAAAACTGTTTTTT.

This chain uses TRBV28 with TRBJ2-1; 8 bases map to TRBD2. Looked up from germline, CDR1 is MDHEN and CDR2 is SYDVKM. CDR3 length: 15 amino acids. Trimming cost V 1 base and J 6 bases; bases outside gene matches: 5. CDR3 protein: CASSLLAGPSNEQFF. The CDR3 nucleotides read TGTGCCAGCAGTTTATTAGCGGGACCCAGCAATGAGCAGTTCTTC. Drawing the rest from reference TRBV28 and TRBJ2-1, the complete variable domain is DVKVTQSSRYLVKRTGEKVFLECVQDMDHENMFWYRQDPGLGLRLIYFSYDVKMKEKGDIPEGYSVSREKKERFSLILESASTNQTSMYLCASSLLAGPSNEQFFGPGTRLTVL.

The genes are TRBV29-1 and TRBJ1-4, with a weak D call TRBD1 (6 bases). Trimming removed 7 bases at V and 4 bases at J, with 13 bases between. Germline V lookup: CDR1 SQVTM, CDR2 ANQGSEA. This CDR3 region has 13 residues. In nucleotides, the CDR3 is TGCAGCGGATTGGACAGCAATAATGAAAAACTGTTTTTT. This translates into CSGLDSNNEKLFF.

The chain employs TRBV19 and TRBJ1-1, with 10 bases fitting TRBD1. Germline values: CDR1 LNHDA, CDR2 SQIVND (reference sequence). V lost 6 bases, J lost 0 bases, and 13 bases stayed unmatched. The CDR3 has 18 amino acids. Written as DNA, the CDR3 is TGTGCCAGTAGGGATTTTGTGGGACAGGGGATCATGAACACTGAAGCTTTCTTT. As protein: CASRDFVGQGIMNTEAFF.

This chain joins TRBV28 and TRBJ2-7; 8 bases line up with TRBD2. V shed 7 bases and J 1 base; nucleotides not matched to a gene: 12. In germline, CDR1 is MDHEN, CDR2 SYDVKM. CDR3 length: 16 amino acids. The chain's CDR3 is CASIPLTGGPSYEQYF. CDR3 coding DNA: TGTGCCAGCATCCCCCTCACGGGAGGGCCTTCCTACGAGCAGTACTTC.

The chain employs TRBV7-7 and TRBJ2-2; D is unresolved. Germline V gene lookup returns CDR1 SSHAT and CDR2 FNYEAQ (reference sequence). Trimming took 3 bases from V and 1 from J, leaving 6 bases between them. There are 14 residues in the CDR3. The CDR3 here is CASSFGENTGELFF. The CDR3 DNA is TGTGCCAGCAGCTTTGGAGAGAACACCGGGGAGCTGTTTTTT.

The chain carries TRBV5-1 and TRBJ2-3, with TRBD1 as a possible D gene (6 bases). CDR1 is SGHRS and CDR2 is YFSETQ in the germline V gene. CDR3 size: 14 residues. Between the trimmed V and J ends, which lost 0 bases and 4 bases, there was a span of 9 bases. Here the CDR3 reads CASSLAEGADTQYF. CDR3 bases: TGCGCCAGCAGCTTGGCCGAGGGGGCAGATACGCAGTATTTT. The full variable domain, rest sourced from reference TRBV5-1 and TRBJ2-3, is KAGVTQTPRYLIKTRGQQVTLSCSPISGHRSVSWYQQTPGQGLQFLFEYFSETQRNKGNFPGRFSGRQFSNSRSEMNVSTLELGDSALYLCASSLAEGADTQYFGPGTRLTVL.

This chain's CDR3 is CASRMGPGDTGELFF. CDR3 DNA: TGTGCCAGCAGGATGGGTCCAGGGGACACCGGGGAGCTGTTTTTT. The rearrangement links TRBV11-3 to TRBJ2-2, with D perhaps TRBD1 (6 bases). Germline V CDR1 and CDR2: SGHNT, YENEEA. CDR3 length equals 15 residues. Trimming pared 6 bases from V and 3 bases from J, leaving 14 bases between. Full variable domain (outside the CDR3, taken from reference TRBV11-3 and TRBJ2-2): EAGVVQSPRYKIIEKKQPVAFWCNPISGHNTLYWYLQNLGQGPELLIRYENEEAVDDSQLPKDRFSAERLKGVDSTLKIQPAELGDSAVYLCASRMGPGDTGELFFGEGSRLTVL.

This chain links TRBV10-2 with TRBJ2-7; D gene unclear. The CDR3 contains 13 residues. Germline CDR1 and CDR2: WSHSY and SAAADI. Trimming stripped 2 bases from V and 1 base from J, with 6 bases between. The DNA of the CDR3 is TGCGCCAGCAGTGAGGGCAGATCCTACGAGCAGTACTTC. Its protein is CASSEGRSYEQYF.

V gene TRBV5-1 combines with J gene TRBJ1-1; D not certain. V gave up 0 bases and J gave up 4 bases, with 10 bases separating them. Germline V gene sequence: CDR1 SGHRS, CDR2 YFSETQ. The CDR3 sequence is 14 residues long. The CDR3: CASSLVLTSTEAFF. The CDR3 coding sequence is TGCGCCAGCAGCTTGGTGCTTACGAGCACTGAAGCTTTCTTT.